Described below is a single T cell receptor (beta chain) sequence and its context. This clonotype has more than one count but fewer than ten. The clone's antigen remains unknown. Within one base of it there is no much larger clone, and no base qualities were kept. The CDR3 numbers 12 residues from cysteine through phenylalanine. Just the 36-base CDR3 DNA is kept, in frame starting at base 1. The CDR1 and CDR2 encoded by the germline V gene (reference sequence) are SGHKS and YYEKEE. V drops 4 bases and J drops 10 bases, leaving 11 bases in between. Library generation was performed with 5' RACE. Sequencing used an Illumina HiSeq 2500. A second about 7 to 12 cycle PCR used a sample-barcoded 5' primer and a J-beta primer mix. A template-switch 5' adaptor carrying 12 random nucleotides introduced a unique molecular identifier onto each TCR beta cDNA molecule. Each sample yielded at least 3 million CDR3-containing paired-end reads. First-strand cDNA was synthesized from all RNA with the Mint cDNA synthesis kit, primed by a TRBC-specific oligonucleotide. All cDNA was treated with uracil-DNA glycosylase and then went through a first 18-cycle PCR with the universal primers M1SS and BC2_uni_R. For the original study's pipeline: Normalization of each sample was performed by random selection of 1 million high-quality reads, each carrying a distinct molecular identifier. Reads sharing molecular identifiers were discarded rather than binned into consensus sequences. CDR3 identification, clonotype clustering and error correction used MiTCR with a Q25 quality threshold and the strictest error-elimination algorithm. Lower-bound total TCR beta diversity was estimated with a nonparametric unseen species model using Euler transformation. The public sequencing data were trimmed at Q25 with fastp and processed into clonotypes with MiXCR by TCRdb, which kept only in-frame beta chains. Merged by CDR3 protein, the rows form single entries marked with the most common genes and DNA. Clone size and V and J calls follow TCRdb, not the original study. In this sample the table shows 1.5 million to 2 million distinct CDR3 sequences, approximately 28% of which occur a single time. The top ten constitute around 7.7% of the sample.

These data originate in a study of blood T cells in healthy people across ages (dated by TCRdb to about 2015). About the study as a whole: In model experiments, roughly one uniquely barcoded TCR beta cDNA molecule per two T cells was captured by template switching. To track age-related changes in TCR beta repertoire diversity, the study relied on deep sequencing normalized with unique cDNA molecular identifiers. Four age groups were formed from the donors: young (average approximately 16 years), middle-aged (more than 35), aged (around 68) and long-lived (around 82). To avoid experimental bias, donors of different ages were distributed randomly across sequencing lanes. For two donors (one aged 18 to 29 and one aged 80 or older), the study analyzed two additional independent replicas of 1 million unique cDNA reads from the same blood draw. Overall study results and their limits: A strong correlation was found between observed TCR beta diversity and the percentage of naive T cells measured by flow cytometry. Estimates of total diversity based on one million sequenced T cells were considered lower bounds and underestimates. Compared with the aged group, the long-lived group had more naive CD4+ T cells, fewer expanded clones and increased TCR diversity, suggesting age selection. Because the CMV infection status of the donors was unknown, age-related changes in expanded clonotypes may potentially have been confounded. As age increased, observed TCR beta diversity per million T cells dropped in a roughly linear way, and a significant reduction was already evident by age 40. Since profiling was done on bulk unsorted PBMCs, naive and antigen-experienced compartments could not be conclusively compared.

The donors were 40 or so Caucasian individuals from Russia, aged roughly 6 to 100 years, who were systemically healthy. Each donor gave about 9.2 milliliters of peripheral blood, drawn into EDTA-treated Vacutainer tubes. PBMCs were isolated by Ficoll-Paque density-gradient centrifugation, with at least 6.5 million obtained per sample. Total RNA was extracted from PBMCs with Trizol reagent, with at least 5.5 micrograms obtained per sample. For every donor, an aliquot of PBMCs went through flow cytometry to measure the percentages of naive CD45RAhigh/CD27high T cells. Material: blood. The receptor was derived from a woman younger than 45 in good health. The sequence links TRBV5-5 to TRBJ1-4; the D gene remains uncertain. CDR3 loop: CASSLREVKLFF. The nucleotide sequence is given as TGTGCCAGCAGCCTCCGGGAAGTAAAACTGTTTTTT.